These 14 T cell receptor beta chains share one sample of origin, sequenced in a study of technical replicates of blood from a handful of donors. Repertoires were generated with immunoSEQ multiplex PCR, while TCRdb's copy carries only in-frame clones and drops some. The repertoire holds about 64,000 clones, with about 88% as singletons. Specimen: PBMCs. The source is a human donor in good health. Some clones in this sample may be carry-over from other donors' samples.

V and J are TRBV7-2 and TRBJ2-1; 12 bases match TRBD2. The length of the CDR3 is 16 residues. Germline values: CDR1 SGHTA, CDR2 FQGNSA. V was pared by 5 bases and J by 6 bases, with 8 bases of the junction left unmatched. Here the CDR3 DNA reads TGTGCCAGCAGCCCAGGGCTAGCGGGAGGGTCCAATGAGCAGTTCTTC. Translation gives CASSPGLAGGSNEQFF.

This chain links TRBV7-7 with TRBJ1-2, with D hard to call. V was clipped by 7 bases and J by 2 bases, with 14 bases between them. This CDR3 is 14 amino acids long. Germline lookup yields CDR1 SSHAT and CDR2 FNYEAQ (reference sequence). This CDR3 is CASILITDNYGYTF. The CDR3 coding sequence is TGTGCCAGCATACTTATTACAGACAACTATGGCTACACCTTC. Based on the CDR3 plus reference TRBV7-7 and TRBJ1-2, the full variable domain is GAGVSQSPRYKVTKRGQDVTLRCDPISSHATLYWYQQALGQGPEFLTYFNYEAQPDKSGLPSDRFSAERPEGSISTLTIQRTEQRDSAMYRCASILITDNYGYTFGSGTRLTVV.

The CDR3 nucleotides are TGTGCCAGCAGTTATAGGGGCTGGAATGAGCAGTTCTTC. Residues: CASSYRGWNEQFF. The chain uses TRBV27 and TRBJ2-1, with TRBD1 as a possible D gene (5 bases). The germline CDR1 and CDR2 sequences are MNHEY and SMNVEV (reference sequence). The V end lost 4 bases, the J end lost 7 bases, and 11 bases lay between the germline ends. This CDR3 spans 13 amino acids.

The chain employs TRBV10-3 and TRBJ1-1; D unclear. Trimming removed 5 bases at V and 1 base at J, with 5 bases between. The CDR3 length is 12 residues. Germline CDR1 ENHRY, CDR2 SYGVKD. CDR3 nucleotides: TGTGCCATCAGTCCAGGGAACACTGAAGCTTTCTTT. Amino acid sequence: CAISPGNTEAFF.

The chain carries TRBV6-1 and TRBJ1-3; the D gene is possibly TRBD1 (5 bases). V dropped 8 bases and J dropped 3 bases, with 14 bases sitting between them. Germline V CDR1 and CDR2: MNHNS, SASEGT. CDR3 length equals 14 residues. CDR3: CASGVSGGGNTIYF. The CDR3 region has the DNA TGTGCCAGCGGTGTATCGGGGGGTGGAAACACCATATATTTT.

The CDR3 region is CASSLWVTSRTDTQYF. The CDR3 DNA is TGTGCCAGCAGTTTATGGGTGACTTCTCGCACAGATACGCAGTATTTT. This chain joins TRBV27 and TRBJ2-3; D is unclear. With 1 base removed from V and 1 base from J, the gap between germline ends came to 12 bases. The CDR3 covers 16 residues. Germline V gene data show CDR1 as MNHEY and CDR2 as SMNVEV (reference sequence).

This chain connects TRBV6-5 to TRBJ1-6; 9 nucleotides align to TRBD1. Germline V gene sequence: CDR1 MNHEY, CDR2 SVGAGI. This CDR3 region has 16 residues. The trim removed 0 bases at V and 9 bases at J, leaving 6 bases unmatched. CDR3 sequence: CASSYSGQGWISPLHF. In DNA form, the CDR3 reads TGTGCCAGCAGTTACTCGGGACAGGGTTGGATTTCACCCCTCCACTTT.

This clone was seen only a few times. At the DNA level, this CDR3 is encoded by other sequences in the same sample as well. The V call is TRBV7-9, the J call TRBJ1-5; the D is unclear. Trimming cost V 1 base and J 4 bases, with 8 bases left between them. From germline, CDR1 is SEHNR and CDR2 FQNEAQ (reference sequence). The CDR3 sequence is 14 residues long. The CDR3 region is CASSLGTGNQPQHF. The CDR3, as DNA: TGTGCCAGCAGCTTAGGGACGGGGAATCAGCCCCAGCATTTT.

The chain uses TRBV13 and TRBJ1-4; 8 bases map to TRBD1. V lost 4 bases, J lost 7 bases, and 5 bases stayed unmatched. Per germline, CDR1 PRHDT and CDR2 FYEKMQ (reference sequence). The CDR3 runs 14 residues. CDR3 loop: CASSSGGRGEKLFF. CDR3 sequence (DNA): TGTGCCAGCAGCTCAGGGGGCCGTGGTGAAAAACTGTTTTTT.

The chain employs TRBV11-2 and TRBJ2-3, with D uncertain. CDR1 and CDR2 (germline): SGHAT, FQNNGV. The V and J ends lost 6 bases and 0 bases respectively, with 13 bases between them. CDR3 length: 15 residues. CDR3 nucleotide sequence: TGTGCCAGCAGAGGAAGCGCTTCTAGCACAGATACGCAGTATTTT. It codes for CASRGSASSTDTQYF.

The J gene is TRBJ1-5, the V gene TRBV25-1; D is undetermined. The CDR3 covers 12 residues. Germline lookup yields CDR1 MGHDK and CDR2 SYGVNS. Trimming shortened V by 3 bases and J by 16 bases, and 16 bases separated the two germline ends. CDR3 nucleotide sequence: TGTGCCAGCAGTGAGGAGGGCCTGTCGTTCCATTTT. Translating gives CASSEEGLSFHF.

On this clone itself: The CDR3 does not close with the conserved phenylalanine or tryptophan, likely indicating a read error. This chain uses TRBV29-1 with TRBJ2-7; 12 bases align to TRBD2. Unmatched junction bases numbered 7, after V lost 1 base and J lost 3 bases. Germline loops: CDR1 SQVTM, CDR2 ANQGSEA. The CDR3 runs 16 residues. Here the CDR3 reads CSVEGRLAGAHYEQYL. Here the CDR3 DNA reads TGCAGCGTTGAAGGTCGACTAGCGGGGGCACACTACGAGCAGTACCTC.

CDR3 amino acids: CASSLGQYTQYF. CDR3 DNA: TGTGCCAGCAGCTTAGGACAGTATACGCAGTATTTT. The V gene is TRBV13, the J gene TRBJ2-3; D is unclear. Germline lookup yields CDR1 PRHDT and CDR2 FYEKMQ (reference sequence). The CDR3 has 12 residues. V was trimmed by 0 bases and J by 7 bases, leaving 5 bases between them. The whole variable domain, filled in from reference TRBV13 and TRBJ2-3, reads AAGVIQSPRHLIKEKRETATLKCYPIPRHDTVYWYQQGPGQDPQFLISFYEKMQSDKGSIPDRFSAQQFSDYHSELNMSSLELGDSALYFCASSLGQYTQYFGPGTRLTVL.

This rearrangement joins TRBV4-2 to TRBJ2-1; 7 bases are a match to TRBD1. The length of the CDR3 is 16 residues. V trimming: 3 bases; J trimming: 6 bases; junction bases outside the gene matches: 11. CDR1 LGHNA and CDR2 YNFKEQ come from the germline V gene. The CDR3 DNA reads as TGTGCCAGCAGCCACGTCGTCGGGGACAGCTCCAATGAGCAGTTCTTC. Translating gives CASSHVVGDSSNEQFF.